This TCR beta chain was documented in a study of T cell responses to AZD1222 COVID-19 vaccine. Overall study results and limits: Nearly half of spike-specific TCRs reportedly go after variant regions that carry no mutations. At baseline, just 5 or 6 AZD1222 recipients tested seropositive. Donors in the cohort were predominantly white British and more often female, and clonal diversity was possibly underestimated.

The CDR3 sequence is 13 residues long. CDR1 MNHEY and CDR2 SVGAGI come from the germline V gene. Between the trimmed V and J ends, which lost 6 bases and 3 bases, there was a span of 11 bases. Sequenced by immunoSEQ multiplex PCR; TCRdb stores in-frame clones only, minus some. The sample holds around 140,000 clones; approximately 84% are singletons and the top ten take around 24%. Details on this clone: Its target is unknown.

The source is an adult in good health. Specimen: peripheral blood, collected on day 0 of AZD1222 vaccination. V and J are TRBV6-5 and TRBJ1-1, with D unresolved. CDR3 protein: CASSLVGDTEAFF. The CDR3 coding sequence is TGTGCCAGCAGCCTAGTCGGTGACACTGAAGCTTTCTTT.